These 21 T cell receptor beta chains were sequenced from one sample in a study of early stage breast cancer tumors. Profiled with immunoSEQ multiplex PCR; TCRdb holds only in-frame clones, not every one. Of 5,500 to 7,000 clones in the sample, around 70% were seen once. Sequenced material: normal breast tissue next to the tumor. The source of these receptors is a person aged 35 to 50 with breast cancer.

This clone was detected a few times. The rearrangement joins TRBV27 to TRBJ2-2, with 11 bases that match TRBD2. This CDR3 contains 18 residues. Losses at the gene ends were 3 bases for V and 2 bases for J; bases not matched to a gene: 8. Germline lookup yields CDR1 MNHEY and CDR2 SMNVEV (reference sequence). Here the CDR3 DNA reads TGTGCCAGCAGTTTCCCCACTAGCGGGAGCCCTAACACCGGGGAGCTGTTTTTT. This codes for CASSFPTSGSPNTGELFF.

The rearrangement links TRBV19 to TRBJ2-3; no reliable D call. Per the germline V gene, CDR1 is LNHDA and CDR2 is SQIVND (reference sequence). Trimming cost V 3 bases and J 0 bases, with 10 bases left between them. There are 15 residues in the CDR3. CDR3 sequence: CASSINPGSTDTQYF. For the CDR3, the DNA is TGTGCCAGTAGTATCAATCCCGGGAGCACAGATACGCAGTATTTT.

The chain recombines TRBV18 with TRBJ2-3, with 10 bases matching TRBD2. Looked up from germline, CDR1 is KGHSH and CDR2 is LQKENI. This CDR3 is built from 14 residues. V trimming: 4 bases; J trimming: 4 bases; junction bases outside the gene matches: 2. The CDR3 bases are TGTGCCAGCTCACTAGCGGGAGGAGCAGATACGCAGTATTTT. Translating gives CASSLAGGADTQYF.

The chain couples TRBV2 to TRBJ2-2; the D gene is possibly TRBD1 (5 bases). Per the germline V gene, CDR1 is SNHLY and CDR2 is FYNNEI. This CDR3 is 14 amino acids long. V was clipped by 6 bases and J by 0 bases, with 8 bases between them. This chain's CDR3 is CASRDRANTGELFF. The CDR3 nucleotides read TGTGCCAGCAGAGACAGAGCGAACACCGGGGAGCTGTTTTTT.

The chain couples TRBV6-1 to TRBJ2-5; 9 bases fit TRBD1. In germline, CDR1 is MNHNS, CDR2 SASEGT. This CDR3 is built from 13 residues. V shed 7 bases, J shed 5 bases, and the junction held 5 bases outside the gene matches. The CDR3 spells CASTRDRVETQYF. CDR3 sequence (DNA): TGTGCCAGCACCCGGGACAGGGTCGAGACCCAGTACTTC.

In this sample, this clone turned up a few times. The chain recombines TRBV6-1 with TRBJ1-1; 8 bases are shared with TRBD1. CDR3 length equals 16 residues. Germline CDR1 MNHNS, CDR2 SASEGT. The trim removed 1 base at V and 6 bases at J, leaving 10 bases unmatched. CDR3 protein: CASSEGRTGLGSEAFF. The CDR3 DNA sequence: TGTGCCAGCAGTGAAGGCAGGACAGGGCTAGGATCTGAAGCTTTCTTT.

The rearrangement joins TRBV5-1 to TRBJ2-2; D ambiguous. CDR3 length equals 15 residues. Germline values: CDR1 SGHRS, CDR2 YFSETQ. The V and J ends lost 0 bases and 7 bases respectively, with 13 bases between them. CDR3 DNA: TGCGCCAGCAGCTTGGGAGGTGGAAACGGCGGGGAGCTGTTTTTT. Amino acid sequence: CASSLGGGNGGELFF.

The chain carries TRBV6-5 and TRBJ2-2, with 10 bases aligning to TRBD2. Germline trimming cut 7 bases from V and 6 bases from J; bases unmatched to any gene: 8. Germline V lookup: CDR1 MNHEY, CDR2 SVGAGI. This CDR3 has 15 amino acids. In DNA form, the CDR3 reads TGTGCCAGCAAATTTCTAGCGGGAGCGTCCGGGGAGCTGTTTTTT. It translates to CASKFLAGASGELFF.

V and J are TRBV2 and TRBJ2-1, with a weak D call TRBD1 (6 bases). Per the germline V gene, CDR1 is SNHLY and CDR2 is FYNNEI. This CDR3 region has 16 residues. V was pared by 6 bases and J by 6 bases, with 21 bases between. This CDR3 reads CASSGSGGETRNEQFF. In nucleotides, the CDR3 is TGTGCCAGCAGCGGAAGTGGGGGCGAAACCCGCAATGAGCAGTTCTTC. Full variable domain (outside the CDR3, taken from reference TRBV2 and TRBJ2-1): EPEVTQTPSHQVTQMGQEVILRCVPISNHLYFYWYRQILGQKVEFLVSFYNNEISEKSEIFDDQFSVERPDGSNFTLKIRSTKLEDSAMYFCASSGSGGETRNEQFFGPGTRLTVL.

The J gene is TRBJ2-7, the V gene TRBV7-9; D is uncertain. Germline V gene sequence: CDR1 SEHNR, CDR2 FQNEAQ (reference sequence). With 1 base removed from V and 1 base from J, the gap between germline ends came to 8 bases. This CDR3 has 14 residues. The CDR3 DNA reads as TGTGCCAGCAGCTTAGAACCGACGTCCTACGAGCAGTACTTC. This codes for CASSLEPTSYEQYF.

This chain uses TRBV19 with TRBJ1-1, with D hard to call. Trimming left V 4 bases short and J 0 bases short, with 12 bases between. The CDR3 contains 15 residues. From germline, CDR1 is LNHDA and CDR2 SQIVND (reference sequence). The CDR3 region is CASSKTGLLNTEAFF. CDR3 in DNA: TGTGCCAGTAGTAAAACGGGCCTGTTGAACACTGAAGCTTTCTTT.

This clone turned up a few times. The chain couples TRBV30 to TRBJ2-7; D may be TRBD1 (6 bases). The CDR3 is 16 amino acids. Trimming cost V 3 bases and J 0 bases, with 18 bases left between them. Germline CDR1 GTSNPN, CDR2 SVGIG (reference sequence). CDR3 nucleotides: TGTGCCTGGAGCCAACTACGAGGACAGCGCTCCTACGAGCAGTACTTC. Its protein product is CAWSQLRGQRSYEQYF.

This chain joins TRBV11-1 and TRBJ2-7; D perhaps matches TRBD2 (5 bases). This CDR3 is built from 14 residues. Per germline, CDR1 SGHAT and CDR2 FQDESV (reference sequence). Trimming left V 5 bases short and J 7 bases short, with 18 bases between. The CDR3 coding sequence is TGTGCCAGCAGCCCCAGGCTAGCCCCTTGGGAGCAGTACTTC. Translating it yields CASSPRLAPWEQYF.

This clone appeared a few times. This chain connects TRBV28 to TRBJ1-5; maybe TRBD1 (5 bases). Trimming took 6 bases from V and 4 from J, leaving 10 bases between them. The CDR3 extends over 13 amino acids. CDR1 is MDHEN and CDR2 is SYDVKM in the germline V gene. CDR3 sequence: CASSGAANQPQHF. CDR3 nucleotide sequence: TGTGCCAGCAGCGGGGCAGCGAATCAGCCCCAGCATTTT.

The chain couples TRBV6-6 to TRBJ1-4, with TRBD1 matching over 7 bases. V dropped 4 bases and J dropped 6; count of bases not matched to a gene: 11. CDR3 size: 16 residues. Germline-derived CDR1 and CDR2 are MNHNY and SVGAGI (reference sequence). CDR3 in amino acids: CASSSQGTRGYEKLFF. The CDR3 nucleotides read TGTGCCAGCAGTTCACAGGGGACAAGGGGCTATGAAAAACTGTTTTTT.

This chain uses TRBV7-2 with TRBJ2-3, with 7 nucleotides matching TRBD1. With 5 bases clipped from V and 2 bases from J, the junction kept 10 bases outside the gene matches. Germline CDR1 is SGHTA and CDR2 is FQGNSA. This CDR3 contains 16 residues. The CDR3 protein is CASSQTTGQTTDTQYF. CDR3 DNA: TGTGCCAGCAGCCAGACCACGGGACAGACCACAGATACGCAGTATTTT.

The chain employs TRBV27 and TRBJ1-2; D gene ambiguous. The germline CDR1 and CDR2 sequences are MNHEY and SMNVEV (reference sequence). The germline V and J ends were trimmed by 7 bases and 8 bases, with 8 bases remaining between them. CDR3 size: 10 residues. The CDR3 protein is CASKVRGYTF. CDR3 sequence (DNA): TGTGCCAGCAAAGTAAGAGGCTACACCTTC.

The chain is built from TRBV30 and TRBJ1-5; D is unclear. CDR3 length: 13 residues. In germline, CDR1 is GTSNPN, CDR2 SVGIG (reference sequence). With 8 bases removed from V and 2 bases from J, the gap between germline ends came to 13 bases. As DNA, the CDR3 is TGTGCCAGCGACGGGGAAGGCAATCAGCCCCAGCATTTT. Translation: CASDGEGNQPQHF.

The CDR3 spells CASSLLSRNTEAFF. As DNA, the CDR3 is TGTGCCAGCAGCTTACTGTCGAGGAACACTGAAGCTTTCTTT. The chain employs TRBV11-2 and TRBJ1-1; D gene unclear. The germline CDR1 and CDR2 sequences are SGHAT and FQNNGV. The V end lost 2 bases, the J end lost 1 base, and 8 bases lay between the germline ends. The CDR3 has 14 amino acids.

This clone was found a few times. The rearrangement uses TRBV29-1 and TRBJ2-1; D remains unclear. Trimming pared 0 bases from V and 0 bases from J, leaving 12 bases between. Germline CDR1 SQVTM, CDR2 ANQGSEA. The CDR3 consists of 16 residues. CDR3 in DNA: TGCAGCGTTGAAGATCGAAAGGCGACCTCCTACAATGAGCAGTTCTTC. Protein sequence: CSVEDRKATSYNEQFF.

The genes are TRBV5-1 and TRBJ2-7; 11 bases are shared with TRBD1. Germline assignment: CDR1 SGHRS and CDR2 YFSETQ. The CDR3 runs to 15 residues. V lost 3 bases and J lost 2; bases outside the gene matches: 4. Here the CDR3 DNA reads TGCGCCAGCAGCTGGGGACAGGGGGGAACCTACGAGCAGTACTTC. Amino acid sequence: CASSWGQGGTYEQYF.